The clone carrying this T cell receptor (beta chain) showed up just a few times. Its specificity is not known. V shed 2 bases and J shed 3 bases, with 13 bases lying between them. Germline CDR1 GTSNPN, CDR2 SVGIG (reference sequence). This CDR3 region has 14 residues. The data were obtained in a study of vaccination effects on CD4 cells after COVID-19. Sequencing was performed with immunoSEQ multiplex PCR; in TCRdb, only in-frame clones are kept and a portion is missing. The repertoire holds more than 60,000 clones, with about 67% as singletons. Cultured cells yielded isolated CD4+ T cells after nine to ten days. The cohort was immunized with two doses of either the BNT162b2 or mRNA-1273 vaccine.

This TCR came from a human donor who received a COVID-19 vaccine. The specimen was CD4+ T cells from PBMCs cultured without peptide, collected after COVID-19 vaccination. The V gene is TRBV30, the J gene TRBJ1-2; D remains unclear. This CDR3 reads CAWSHDLLDYGYTF. The DNA of the CDR3 is TGTGCCTGGAGTCATGACCTTCTTGACTATGGCTACACCTTC.